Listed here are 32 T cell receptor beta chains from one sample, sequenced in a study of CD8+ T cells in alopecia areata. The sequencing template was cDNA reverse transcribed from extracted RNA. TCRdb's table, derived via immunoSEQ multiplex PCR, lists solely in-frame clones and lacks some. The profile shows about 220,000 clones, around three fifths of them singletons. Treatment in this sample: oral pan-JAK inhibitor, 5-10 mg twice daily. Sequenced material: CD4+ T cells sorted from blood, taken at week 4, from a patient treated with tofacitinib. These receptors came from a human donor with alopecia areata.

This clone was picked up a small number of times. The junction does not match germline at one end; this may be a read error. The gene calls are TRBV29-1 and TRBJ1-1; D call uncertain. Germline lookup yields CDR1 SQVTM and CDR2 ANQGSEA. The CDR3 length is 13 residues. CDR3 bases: TGCAGCGCTGAACGGCGGGCAAGTCGTGAAGCTTTCTTT. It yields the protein CSAERRASREAFF.

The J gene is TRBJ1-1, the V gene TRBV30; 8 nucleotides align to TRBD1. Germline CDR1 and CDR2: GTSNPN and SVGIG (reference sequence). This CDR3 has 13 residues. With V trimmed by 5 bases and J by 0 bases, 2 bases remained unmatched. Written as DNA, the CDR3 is TGTGCCTGGGAACAGGGGGTGAACACTGAAGCTTTCTTT. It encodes CAWEQGVNTEAFF.

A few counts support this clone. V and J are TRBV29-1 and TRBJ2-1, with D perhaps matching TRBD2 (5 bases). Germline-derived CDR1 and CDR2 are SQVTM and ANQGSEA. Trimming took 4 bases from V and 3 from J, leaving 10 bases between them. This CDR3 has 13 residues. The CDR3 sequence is CSVGDYVYNEQFF. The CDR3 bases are TGCAGCGTTGGCGACTACGTCTACAATGAGCAGTTCTTC.

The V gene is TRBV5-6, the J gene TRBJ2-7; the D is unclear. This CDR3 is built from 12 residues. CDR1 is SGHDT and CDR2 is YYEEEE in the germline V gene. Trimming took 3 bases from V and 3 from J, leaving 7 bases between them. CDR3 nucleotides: TGTGCCAGCAGCTCAAGGCTCTACGAGCAGTACTTC. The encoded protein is CASSSRLYEQYF. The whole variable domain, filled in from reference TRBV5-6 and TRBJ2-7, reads DAGVTQSPTHLIKTRGQQVTLRCSPKSGHDTVSWYQQALGQGPQFIFQYYEEEERQRGNFPDRFSGHQFPNYSSELNVNALLLGDSALYLCASSSRLYEQYFGPGTRLTVT.

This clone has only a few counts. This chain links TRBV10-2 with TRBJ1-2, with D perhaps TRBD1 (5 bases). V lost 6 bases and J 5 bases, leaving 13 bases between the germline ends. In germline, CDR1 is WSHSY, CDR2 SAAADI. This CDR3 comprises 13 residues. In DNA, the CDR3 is TGCGCCAGCAGCCGGGACGACGGGTATGGCTACACCTTC. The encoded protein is CASSRDDGYGYTF.

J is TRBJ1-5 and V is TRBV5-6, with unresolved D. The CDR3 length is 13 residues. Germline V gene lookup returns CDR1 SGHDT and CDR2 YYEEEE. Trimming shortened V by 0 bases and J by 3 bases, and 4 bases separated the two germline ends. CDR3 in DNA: TGTGCCAGCAGCTTGGGCCACAATCAGCCCCAGCATTTT. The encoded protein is CASSLGHNQPQHF.

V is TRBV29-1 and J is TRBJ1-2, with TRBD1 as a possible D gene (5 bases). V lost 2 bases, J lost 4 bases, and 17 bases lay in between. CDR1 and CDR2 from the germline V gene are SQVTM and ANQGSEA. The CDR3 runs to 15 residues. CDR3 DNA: TGCAGCGTTGAATCAGCGGCCGGGGGATTCTATGGCTACACCTTC. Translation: CSVESAAGGFYGYTF. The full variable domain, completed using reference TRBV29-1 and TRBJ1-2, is SAVISQKPSRDICQRGTSLTIQCQVDSQVTMMFWYRQQPGQSLTLIATANQGSEATYESGFVIDKFPISRPNLTFSTLTVSNMSPEDSSIYLCSVESAAGGFYGYTFGSGTRLTVV.

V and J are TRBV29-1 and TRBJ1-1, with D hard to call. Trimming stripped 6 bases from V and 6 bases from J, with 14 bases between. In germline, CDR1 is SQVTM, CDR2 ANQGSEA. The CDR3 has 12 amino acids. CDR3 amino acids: CSVHILFAEAFF. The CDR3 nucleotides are TGCAGCGTCCATATCCTCTTCGCTGAAGCTTTCTTT.

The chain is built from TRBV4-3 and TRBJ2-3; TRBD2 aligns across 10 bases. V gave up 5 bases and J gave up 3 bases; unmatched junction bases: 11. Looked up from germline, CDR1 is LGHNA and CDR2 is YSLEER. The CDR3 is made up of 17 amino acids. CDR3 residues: CASSGATGTSATDTQYF. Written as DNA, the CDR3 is TGCGCCAGCAGCGGAGCCACCGGGACTAGCGCGACAGATACGCAGTATTTT.

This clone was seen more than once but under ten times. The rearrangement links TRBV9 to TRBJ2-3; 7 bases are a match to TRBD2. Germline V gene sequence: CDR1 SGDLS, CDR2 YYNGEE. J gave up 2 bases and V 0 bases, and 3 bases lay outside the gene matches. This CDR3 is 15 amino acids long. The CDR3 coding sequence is TGTGCCAGCAGCGTAGCTAGCGGATTCACAGATACGCAGTATTTT. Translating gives CASSVASGFTDTQYF. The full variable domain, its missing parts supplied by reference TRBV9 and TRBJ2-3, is DSGVTQTPKHLITATGQRVTLRCSPRSGDLSVYWYQQSLDQGLQFLIQYYNGEERAKGNILERFSAQQFPDLHSELNLSSLELGDSALYFCASSVASGFTDTQYFGPGTRLTVL.

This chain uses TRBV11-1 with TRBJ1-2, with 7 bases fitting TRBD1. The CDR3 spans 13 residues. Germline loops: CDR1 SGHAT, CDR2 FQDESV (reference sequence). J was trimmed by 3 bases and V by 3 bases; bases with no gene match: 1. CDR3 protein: CASSFTGDYGYTF. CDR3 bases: TGTGCCAGCAGCTTCACAGGGGACTATGGCTACACCTTC.

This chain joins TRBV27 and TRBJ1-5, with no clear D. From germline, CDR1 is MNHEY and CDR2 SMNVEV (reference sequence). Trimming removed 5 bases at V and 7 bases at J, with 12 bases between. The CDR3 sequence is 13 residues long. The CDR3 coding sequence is TGTGCCAGCAGTACCCGAAGGTGGCAGCCCCAGCATTTT. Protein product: CASSTRRWQPQHF.

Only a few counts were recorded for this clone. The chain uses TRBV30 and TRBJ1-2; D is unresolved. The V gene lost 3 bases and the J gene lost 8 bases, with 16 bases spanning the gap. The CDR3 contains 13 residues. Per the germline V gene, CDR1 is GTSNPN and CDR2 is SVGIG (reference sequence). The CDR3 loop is CAWRGSLSDGYTF. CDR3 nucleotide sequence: TGTGCCTGGAGAGGCAGTCTGTCGGACGGCTACACCTTC.

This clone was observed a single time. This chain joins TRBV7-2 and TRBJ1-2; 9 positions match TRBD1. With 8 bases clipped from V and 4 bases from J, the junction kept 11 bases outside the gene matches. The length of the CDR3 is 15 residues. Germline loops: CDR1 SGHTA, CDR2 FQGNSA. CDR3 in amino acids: CASGSPTGGTYGYTF. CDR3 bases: TGTGCCAGCGGCTCACCGACAGGGGGAACCTATGGCTACACCTTC.

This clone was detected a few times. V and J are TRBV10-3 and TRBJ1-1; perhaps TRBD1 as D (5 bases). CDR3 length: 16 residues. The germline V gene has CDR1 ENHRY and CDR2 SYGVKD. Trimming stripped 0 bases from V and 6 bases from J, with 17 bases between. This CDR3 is CAISESSQGIRAEAFF. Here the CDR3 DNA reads TGTGCCATCAGTGAGTCGAGTCAGGGCATTCGCGCTGAAGCTTTCTTT.

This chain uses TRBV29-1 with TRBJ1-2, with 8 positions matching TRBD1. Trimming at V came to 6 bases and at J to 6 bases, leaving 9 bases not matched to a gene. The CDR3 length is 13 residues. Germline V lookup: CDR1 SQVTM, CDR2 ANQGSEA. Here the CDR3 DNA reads TGCAGCGTCACCAGGACAGGGCGCGATGGCTACACCTTC. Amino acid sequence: CSVTRTGRDGYTF.

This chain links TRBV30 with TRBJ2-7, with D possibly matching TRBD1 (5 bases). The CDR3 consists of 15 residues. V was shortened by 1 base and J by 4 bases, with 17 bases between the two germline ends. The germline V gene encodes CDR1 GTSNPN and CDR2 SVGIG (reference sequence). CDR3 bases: TGTGCCTGGAGTGGTTCCCAGACAGCGCAATACGAGCAGTACTTC. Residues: CAWSGSQTAQYEQYF.

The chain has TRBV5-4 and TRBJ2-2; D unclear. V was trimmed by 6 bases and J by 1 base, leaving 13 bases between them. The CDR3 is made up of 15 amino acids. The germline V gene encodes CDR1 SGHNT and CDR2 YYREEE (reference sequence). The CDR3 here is CASKNWNLNTGELFF. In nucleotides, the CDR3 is TGTGCCAGCAAGAATTGGAATTTGAACACCGGGGAGCTGTTTTTT.

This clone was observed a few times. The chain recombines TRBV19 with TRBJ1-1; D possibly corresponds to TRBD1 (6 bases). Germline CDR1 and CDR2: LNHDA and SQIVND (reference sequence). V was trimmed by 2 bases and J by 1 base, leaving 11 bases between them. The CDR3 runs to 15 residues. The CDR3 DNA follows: TGTGCCAGTAGTATACTACCGACAGGGAACACTGAAGCTTTCTTT. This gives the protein CASSILPTGNTEAFF.

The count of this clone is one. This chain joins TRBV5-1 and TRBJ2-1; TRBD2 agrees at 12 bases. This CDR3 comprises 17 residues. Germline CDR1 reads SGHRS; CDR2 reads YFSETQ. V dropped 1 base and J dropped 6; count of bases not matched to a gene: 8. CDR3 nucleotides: TGCGCCAGCAGCTTGAAAGCTAGCGGGGGGGCAAGCAATGAGCAGTTCTTC. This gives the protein CASSLKASGGASNEQFF. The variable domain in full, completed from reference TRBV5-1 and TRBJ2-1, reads KAGVTQTPRYLIKTRGQQVTLSCSPISGHRSVSWYQQTPGQGLQFLFEYFSETQRNKGNFPGRFSGRQFSNSRSEMNVSTLELGDSALYLCASSLKASGGASNEQFFGPGTRLTVL.

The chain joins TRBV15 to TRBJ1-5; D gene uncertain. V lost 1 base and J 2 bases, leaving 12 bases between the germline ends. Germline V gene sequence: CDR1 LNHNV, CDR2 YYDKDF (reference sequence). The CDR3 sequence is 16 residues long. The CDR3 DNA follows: TGTGCCACCAGCAGAGCGGGGTTAGGAGGCAATCAGCCCCAGCATTTT. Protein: CATSRAGLGGNQPQHF.

The CDR3 DNA reads as TGTGCCAGCAGCTACAGGGGGAACACTGAAGCTTTCTTT. Translated: CASSYRGNTEAFF. This sequence joins TRBV11-2 and TRBJ1-1, with TRBD1 identical over 7 bases. The CDR3 sequence is 13 residues long. J gave up 1 base and V 4 bases, and 0 bases lay outside the gene matches. Germline CDR1 and CDR2: SGHAT and FQNNGV.

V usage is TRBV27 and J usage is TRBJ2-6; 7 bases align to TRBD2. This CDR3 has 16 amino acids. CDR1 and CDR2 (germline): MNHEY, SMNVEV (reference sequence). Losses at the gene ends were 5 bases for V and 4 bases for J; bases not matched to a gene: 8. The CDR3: CASSAQGGTGANVLTF. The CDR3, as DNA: TGTGCCAGCAGTGCTCAGGGAGGGACCGGGGCCAACGTCCTGACTTTC.

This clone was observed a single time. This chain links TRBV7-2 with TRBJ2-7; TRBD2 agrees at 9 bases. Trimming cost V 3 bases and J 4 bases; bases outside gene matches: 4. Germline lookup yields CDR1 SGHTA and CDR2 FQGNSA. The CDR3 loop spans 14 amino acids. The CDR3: CASSFVAGEYEQYF. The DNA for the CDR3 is TGTGCCAGCAGCTTCGTAGCGGGGGAATACGAGCAGTACTTC.

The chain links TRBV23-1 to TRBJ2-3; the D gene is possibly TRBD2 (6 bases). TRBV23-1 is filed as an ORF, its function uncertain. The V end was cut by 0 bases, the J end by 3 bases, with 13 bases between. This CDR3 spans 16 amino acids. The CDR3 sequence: CASSQSAGRRTDTQYF. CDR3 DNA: TGCGCCAGCAGTCAATCTGCCGGGAGACGGACAGATACGCAGTATTTT.

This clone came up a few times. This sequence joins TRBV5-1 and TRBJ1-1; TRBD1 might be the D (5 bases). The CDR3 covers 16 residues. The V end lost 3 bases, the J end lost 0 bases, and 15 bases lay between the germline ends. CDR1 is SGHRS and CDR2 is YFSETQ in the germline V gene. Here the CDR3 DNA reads TGCGCCAGCAGCTCGGTGGGGGTCAACATGAACACTGAAGCTTTCTTT. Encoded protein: CASSSVGVNMNTEAFF. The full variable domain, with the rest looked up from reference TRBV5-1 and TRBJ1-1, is KAGVTQTPRYLIKTRGQQVTLSCSPISGHRSVSWYQQTPGQGLQFLFEYFSETQRNKGNFPGRFSGRQFSNSRSEMNVSTLELGDSALYLCASSSVGVNMNTEAFFGQGTRLTVV.

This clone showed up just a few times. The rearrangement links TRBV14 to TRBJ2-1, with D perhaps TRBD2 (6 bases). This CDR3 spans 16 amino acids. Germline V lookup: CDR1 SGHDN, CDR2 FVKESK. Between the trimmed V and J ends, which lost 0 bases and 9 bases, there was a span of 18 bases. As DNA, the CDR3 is TGTGCCAGCAGCCAAGATGCAGCAGGGCGGGGTGGTGAGCAGTTCTTC. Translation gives CASSQDAAGRGGEQFF.

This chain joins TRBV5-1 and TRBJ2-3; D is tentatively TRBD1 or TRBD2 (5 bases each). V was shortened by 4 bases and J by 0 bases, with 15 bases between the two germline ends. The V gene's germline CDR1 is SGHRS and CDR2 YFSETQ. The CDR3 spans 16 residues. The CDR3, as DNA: TGCGCCAGCAGCCCCCTGGTCGGGGCCAGCACAGATACGCAGTATTTT. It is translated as CASSPLVGASTDTQYF.

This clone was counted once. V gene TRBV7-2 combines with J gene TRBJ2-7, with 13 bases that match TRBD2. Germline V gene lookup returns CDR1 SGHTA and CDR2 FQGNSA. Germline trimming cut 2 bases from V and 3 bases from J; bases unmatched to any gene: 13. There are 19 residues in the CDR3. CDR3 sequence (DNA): TGTGCCAGCAGCTTACTGATAGCGCGCTGGACTAGCGGGAGCTACGAGCAGTACTTC. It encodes CASSLLIARWTSGSYEQYF.

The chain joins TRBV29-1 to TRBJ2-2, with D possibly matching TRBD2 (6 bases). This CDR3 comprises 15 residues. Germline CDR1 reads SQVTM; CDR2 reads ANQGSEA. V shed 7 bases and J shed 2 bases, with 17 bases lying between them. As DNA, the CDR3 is TGCAGCGCCGCTCGGGGGACTCCTAACACCGGGGAGCTGTTTTTT. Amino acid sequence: CSAARGTPNTGELFF.

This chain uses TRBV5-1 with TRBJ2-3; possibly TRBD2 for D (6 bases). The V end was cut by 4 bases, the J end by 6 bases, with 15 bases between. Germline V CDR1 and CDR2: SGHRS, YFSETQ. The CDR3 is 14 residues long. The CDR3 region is CASSPGGWADTQYF. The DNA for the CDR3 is TGCGCCAGCAGCCCCGGAGGGTGGGCCGATACGCAGTATTTT.

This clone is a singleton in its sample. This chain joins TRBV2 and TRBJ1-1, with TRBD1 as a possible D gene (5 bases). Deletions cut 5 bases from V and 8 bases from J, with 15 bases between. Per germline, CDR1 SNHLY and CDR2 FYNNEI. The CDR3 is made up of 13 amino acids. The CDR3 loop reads CASSSDSNLEAFF. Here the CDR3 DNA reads TGTGCCAGCAGTTCAGACAGCAACCTAGAAGCTTTCTTT.